Sequencing of this TCR beta chain was carried out in a study of beta chain features in type 1 diabetes. Whole-study context: The study found patients and healthy donors alike in age, gender and cell yields.

Based on CD45RO/CCR7/CD25/CD127/CD95/CD27, CD4+ regulatory, stem cell-like memory, naive and central memory cells were sorted. Populations isolated by sorting all had purity greater than 95%. Points on this clone: Antigen: not known.

From germline, CDR1 is SQVTM and CDR2 ANQGSEA. V dropped 6 bases and J dropped 0; count of bases not matched to a gene: 5. The CDR3 runs to 14 residues. The entirety of the isolated RNA underwent reverse transcription, so expressed TCRB transcripts were sequenced. An average near 3.57 million reads came from naive, central memory and regulatory T cell samples. The method was immunoSEQ multiplex PCR; TCRdb's version includes in-frame clones alone and lacks a portion of them. The sample includes around 160,000 clones, roughly 59% of them seen just once. Notes on the study in general: Significant though moderate, a shortening of TCRB CDR3s appeared in all four CD4+ subsets of Type 1 diabetes patients.

This sequence originates from a man aged 30 to 45 with type 1 diabetes. The sequencing sample was made of naive CD4+ T cells from blood. The chain is built from TRBV29-1 and TRBJ2-1; 7 bases line up with TRBD1. The CDR3 DNA reads as TGCAGCGTAGACTACAGGGGCTCCTACAATGAGCAGTTCTTC. This encodes CSVDYRGSYNEQFF.